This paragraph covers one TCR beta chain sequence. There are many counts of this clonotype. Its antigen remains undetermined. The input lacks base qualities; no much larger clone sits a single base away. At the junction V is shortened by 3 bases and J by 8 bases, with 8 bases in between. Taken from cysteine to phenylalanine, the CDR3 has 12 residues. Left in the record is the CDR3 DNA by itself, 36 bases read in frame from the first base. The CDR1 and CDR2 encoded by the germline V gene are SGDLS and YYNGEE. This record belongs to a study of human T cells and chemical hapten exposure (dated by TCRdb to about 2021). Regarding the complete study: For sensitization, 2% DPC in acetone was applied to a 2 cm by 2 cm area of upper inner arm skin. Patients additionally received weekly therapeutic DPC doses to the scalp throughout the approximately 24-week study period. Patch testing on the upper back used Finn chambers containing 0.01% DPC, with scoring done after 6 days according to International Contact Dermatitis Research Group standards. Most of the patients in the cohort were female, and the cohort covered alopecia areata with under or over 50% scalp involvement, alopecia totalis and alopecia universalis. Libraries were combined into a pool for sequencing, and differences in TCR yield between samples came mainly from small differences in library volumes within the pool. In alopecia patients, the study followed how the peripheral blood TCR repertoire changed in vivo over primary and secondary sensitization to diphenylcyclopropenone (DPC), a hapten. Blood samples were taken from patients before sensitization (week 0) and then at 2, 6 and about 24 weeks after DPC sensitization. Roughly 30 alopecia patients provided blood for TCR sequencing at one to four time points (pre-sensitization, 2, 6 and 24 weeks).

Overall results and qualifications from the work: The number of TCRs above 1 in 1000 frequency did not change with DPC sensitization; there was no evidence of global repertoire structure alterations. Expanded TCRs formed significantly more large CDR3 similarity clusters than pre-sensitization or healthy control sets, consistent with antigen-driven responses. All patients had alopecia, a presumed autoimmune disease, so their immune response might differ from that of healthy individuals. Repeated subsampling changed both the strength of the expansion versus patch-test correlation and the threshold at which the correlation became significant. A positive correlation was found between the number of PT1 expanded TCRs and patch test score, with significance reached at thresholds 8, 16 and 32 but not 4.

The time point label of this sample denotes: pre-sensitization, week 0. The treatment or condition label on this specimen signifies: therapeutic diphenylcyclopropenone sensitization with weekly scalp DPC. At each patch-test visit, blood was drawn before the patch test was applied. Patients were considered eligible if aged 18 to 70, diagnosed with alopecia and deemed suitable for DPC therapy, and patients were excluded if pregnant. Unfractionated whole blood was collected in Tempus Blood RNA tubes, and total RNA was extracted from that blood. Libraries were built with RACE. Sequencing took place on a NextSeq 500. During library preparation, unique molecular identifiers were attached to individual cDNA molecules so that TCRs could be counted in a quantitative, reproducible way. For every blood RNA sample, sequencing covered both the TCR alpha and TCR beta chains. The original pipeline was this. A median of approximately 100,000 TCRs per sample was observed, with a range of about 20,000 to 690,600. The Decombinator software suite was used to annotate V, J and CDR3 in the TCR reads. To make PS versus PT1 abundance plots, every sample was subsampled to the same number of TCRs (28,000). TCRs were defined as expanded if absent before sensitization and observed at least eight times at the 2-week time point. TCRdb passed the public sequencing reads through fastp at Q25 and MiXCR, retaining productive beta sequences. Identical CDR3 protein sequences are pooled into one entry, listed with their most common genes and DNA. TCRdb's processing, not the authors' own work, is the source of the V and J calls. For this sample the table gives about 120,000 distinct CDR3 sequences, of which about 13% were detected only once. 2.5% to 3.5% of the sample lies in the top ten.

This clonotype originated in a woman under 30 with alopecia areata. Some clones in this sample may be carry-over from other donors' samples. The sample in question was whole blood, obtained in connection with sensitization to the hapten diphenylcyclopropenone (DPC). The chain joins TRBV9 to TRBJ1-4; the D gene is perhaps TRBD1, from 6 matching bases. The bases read TGTGCCAGCAGCGAGGGGGGCGAAAAACTGTTTTTT. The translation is CASSEGGEKLFF.